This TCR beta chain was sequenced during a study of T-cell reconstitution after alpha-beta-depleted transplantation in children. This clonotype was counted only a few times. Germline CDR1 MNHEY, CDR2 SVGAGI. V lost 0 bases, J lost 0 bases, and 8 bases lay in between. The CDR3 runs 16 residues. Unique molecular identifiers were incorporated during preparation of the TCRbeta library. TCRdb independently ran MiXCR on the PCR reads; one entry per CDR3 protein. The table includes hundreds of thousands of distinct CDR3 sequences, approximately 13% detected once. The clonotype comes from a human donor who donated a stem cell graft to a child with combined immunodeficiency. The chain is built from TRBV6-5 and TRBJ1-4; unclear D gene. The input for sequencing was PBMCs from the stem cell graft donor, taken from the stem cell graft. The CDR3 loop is CASSYSRIATNEKLFF. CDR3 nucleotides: TGTGCCAGCAGTTACTCACGGATTGCAACTAATGAAAAACTGTTTTTT.